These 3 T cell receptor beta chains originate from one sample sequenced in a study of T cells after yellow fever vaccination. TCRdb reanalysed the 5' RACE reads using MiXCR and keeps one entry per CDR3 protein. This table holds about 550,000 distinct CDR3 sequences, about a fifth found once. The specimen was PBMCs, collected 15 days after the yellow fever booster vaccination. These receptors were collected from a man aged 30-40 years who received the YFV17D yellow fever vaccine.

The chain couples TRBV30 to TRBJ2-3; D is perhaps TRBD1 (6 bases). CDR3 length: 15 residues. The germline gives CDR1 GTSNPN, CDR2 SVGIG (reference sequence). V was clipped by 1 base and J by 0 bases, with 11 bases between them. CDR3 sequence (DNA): TGTGCCTGGAGTGAGGACAGATTTAGCACAGATACGCAGTATTTT. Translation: CAWSEDRFSTDTQYF.

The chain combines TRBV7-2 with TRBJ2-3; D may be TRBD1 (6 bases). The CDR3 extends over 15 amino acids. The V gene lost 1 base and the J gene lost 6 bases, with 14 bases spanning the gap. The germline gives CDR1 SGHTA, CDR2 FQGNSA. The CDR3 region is CASSLGGHEVDTQYF. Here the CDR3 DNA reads TGTGCCAGCAGCTTAGGGGGACATGAGGTGGATACGCAGTATTTT.

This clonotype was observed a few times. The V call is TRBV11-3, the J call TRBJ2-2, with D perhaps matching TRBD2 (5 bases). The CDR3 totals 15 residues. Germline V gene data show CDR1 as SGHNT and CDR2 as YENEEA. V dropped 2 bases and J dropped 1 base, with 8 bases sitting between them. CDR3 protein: CASSLSAGNTGELFF. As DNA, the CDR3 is TGTGCCAGCAGCTTATCCGCGGGGAACACCGGGGAGCTGTTTTTT. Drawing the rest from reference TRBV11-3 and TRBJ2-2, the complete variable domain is EAGVVQSPRYKIIEKKQPVAFWCNPISGHNTLYWYLQNLGQGPELLIRYENEEAVDDSQLPKDRFSAERLKGVDSTLKIQPAELGDSAVYLCASSLSAGNTGELFFGEGSRLTVL.